Reported below is one TCR beta chain. No cognate antigen has been identified for it. No base quality values were provided; no much bigger clone lies one nucleotide off. V and J are trimmed by 7 bases and 10 bases, and the gene matches miss 6 bases of the junction. In the germline V gene, CDR1 corresponds to WSHSY and CDR2 to SAAADI. Inclusive of the bounding cysteine and phenylalanine, the CDR3 is 11 residues long. The retained sequence is limited to the CDR3, 33 bases, with the frame set at the first base. This specimen belongs to a study of blood T cell repertoires in COVID-19 (dated by TCRdb to 2019 to 2021). About the study as a whole: The collaborator samples originated in the United States, Italy and Spain and spanned the acute and convalescent phases of COVID-19. The material from the prospective study consisted of cDNA or gDNA derived from T cells, B-cell-depleted T cells, or PBMCs. Deeply sampled blood TCRbeta repertoires from subjects exposed to, actively infected with, or recovered from COVID-19 were included in the dataset. A freely available public database, intended as a resource for researchers studying the immune response to SARS-CoV-2, is where the repertoires were released. The samples were drawn from the first 160 participants of the ongoing ImmuneRACE study and from about 1,200 subjects provided by 6 global collaborators. The sample metadata nearly always contained a de-identified subject ID, COVID-19 status, age in years and sex. HLA class I and class II types, where available, came from metadata supplied by the sample provider rather than from assay-based typing. What the research found in general, with its limitations: The amount of clinical and demographic metadata varied by source and participant and was provided uncurated.

Enrolling through a virtual design, the prospective study's participants ranged in age from roughly 18 to 89 years and lived across roughly 24 United States geographic areas. Cohort assignment in the prospective study relied on participant-reported clinical history from a screening survey and a study questionnaire. Each participant in the prospective study had whole blood, serum and a nasopharyngeal or oropharyngeal swab collected by mobile phlebotomists. Prospective study participants could optionally give additional blood draws and questionnaires over a roughly 2-month period. Blood samples from the prospective study were shipped frozen or at room temperature prior to DNA extraction. The immunoSEQ Assay, a bias-controlled multiplex PCR, was used to amplify TCRbeta CDR3 regions from genomic DNA. Per the source publication's procedure: Within the assay, amplification of reference gene primers was used to estimate how many nucleated cells each sample contained. To quantify the absolute abundance of each unique TCRbeta CDR3 rearrangement, sequence reads were collapsed and filtered. Productive Simpson clonality was computed per sample as the square root of Simpson's diversity index over productive rearrangements. TCRdb limited this immuneACCESS table to in-frame rearrangements with V and J called. A share of clones is missing; checked studies link under half to unresolved V genes, and the rest is unexplained. Clone size and the V and J calls come from that table; the DNA yielded D and trimming. The sample profile shows 200,000 to 300,000 clones; approximately 90% of them were found once. 1% to 1.5% of the sample is taken by the ten largest.

The sequence was collected from a woman between 40 and 55 years old with acute COVID-19. The sequence links TRBV10-2 to TRBJ1-1; TRBD1 fits 7 bases in the junction. The specimen sequenced was PBMCs or T cells enriched from blood (not recorded which). Here is the DNA: TGCGCCAGCAAAGACAGGGAGGTAGCTTTCTTT. Translated, this is CASKDREVAFF.